This is a list of T cell receptor beta chains from one sample in a study of a mutant IDH1 vaccine in newly diagnosed glioma. For these TCRs, the target antigens are not known. Repertoires were generated with immunoSEQ multiplex PCR, while TCRdb's copy carries only in-frame clones and drops some. The data hold 35,000 to 55,000 clones, with approximately 81% observed a single time. The sample here was PBMCs, taken from a glioma patient whose treatment included an IDH1 peptide vaccine. The receptor source for this set is a woman aged 40-49 years with glioma. Some clones in this sample may be carry-over from other donors' samples. Each CDR3 is given with its conserved first and last residue. D genes are given only for firm matches. Rows may omit the clone size; those that give it use once, few, many or a size class.

CDR3nt: TGTGCCAGCAGATCCCCTCCAGCGGGGGGAAGCTACGAGCAGTACTTC
CDR3aa: CASRSPPAGGSYEQYF
abundance: -
d_gene: TRBD2
j_gene: TRBJ2-7
v_gene: TRBV11-2
len: 16

CDR3nt: TGTGCCAGTAAGGGGGAGGGGGTTGAAGCTTTCTTT
CDR3aa: CASKGEGVEAFF
abundance: -
d_gene: -
j_gene: TRBJ1-1
v_gene: TRBV19
len: 12

CDR3nt: TGTGCCATCAGCGACAGGGGGCCCGACAGAAACCAGCCCCAGCATTTT
CDR3aa: CAISDRGPDRNQPQHF
abundance: -
d_gene: TRBD1
j_gene: TRBJ1-5
v_gene: TRBV10-3
len: 16

CDR3nt: TGCAGCGCCCAAAGGGACAGAAACTATGGCTACACCTTC
CDR3aa: CSAQRDRNYGYTF
abundance: -
d_gene: TRBD1
j_gene: TRBJ1-2
v_gene: TRBV29-1
len: 13

CDR3nt: TGTGCCAGCAGACCAGGGCCCTACGAGCAGTACTTC
CDR3aa: CASRPGPYEQYF
abundance: -
d_gene: -
j_gene: TRBJ2-7
v_gene: TRBV2
len: 12

CDR3nt: TGTGCCAGCAGCGCCGGCGGGGGCTCTGGAAACACCATATATTTT
CDR3aa: CASSAGGGSGNTIYF
abundance: -
d_gene: -
j_gene: TRBJ1-3
v_gene: TRBV9
len: 15

CDR3nt: TGTGCCAGTAGTACCCTCGATCGGGGCGAGCAGTACTTC
CDR3aa: CASSTLDRGEQYF
abundance: few
d_gene: -
j_gene: TRBJ2-7
v_gene: TRBV19
len: 13

CDR3nt: TGCGCCAGCAGCGTACAGGGGGGACCAACTGAAGCTTTCTTT
CDR3aa: CASSVQGGPTEAFF
abundance: -
d_gene: TRBD1
j_gene: TRBJ1-1
v_gene: TRBV5-1
len: 14

CDR3nt: TGTGCCAGCAGTTCAGATTACAGGGGGCGTTTCGGGCAGTACTTC
CDR3aa: CASSSDYRGRFGQYF
abundance: -
d_gene: TRBD1
j_gene: TRBJ2-7
v_gene: TRBV28
len: 15

CDR3nt: TGCAGCGTTGCACTAGAGAGCTCCTACGAGCAGTACTTC
CDR3aa: CSVALESSYEQYF
abundance: -
d_gene: -
j_gene: TRBJ2-7
v_gene: TRBV29-1
len: 13